This TCR beta chain appears in the sequencing data of a study of T-cell reconstitution after alpha-beta-depleted transplantation in children. Germline loops: CDR1 SQVTM, CDR2 ANQGSEA. The V gene lost 7 bases and the J gene lost 3 bases, with 12 bases spanning the gap. This CDR3 is 12 amino acids long. This clonotype was picked up many times. Library preparation (for TCRbeta) was performed with unique molecular identifiers. TCRdb re-called the PCR reads with MiXCR, one entry per CDR3 protein. The sample gives 55,000 to 70,000 distinct CDR3 sequences, 9.5% to 13% of which show up once; approximately 13% is in the top ten.

V is TRBV29-1 and J is TRBJ2-5; D perhaps matches TRBD2 (5 bases). Source: PBMCs, taken before TCRalphabeta/CD19-depleted stem cell transplant. This clonotype was obtained from a boy between 10 and 17 years old with acute myeloid leukemia, due to receive a stem cell transplant. The CDR3 DNA is TGCAGCGCTCGGAGGACGAAAGAGACCCAGTACTTC. Its translation: CSARRTKETQYF.